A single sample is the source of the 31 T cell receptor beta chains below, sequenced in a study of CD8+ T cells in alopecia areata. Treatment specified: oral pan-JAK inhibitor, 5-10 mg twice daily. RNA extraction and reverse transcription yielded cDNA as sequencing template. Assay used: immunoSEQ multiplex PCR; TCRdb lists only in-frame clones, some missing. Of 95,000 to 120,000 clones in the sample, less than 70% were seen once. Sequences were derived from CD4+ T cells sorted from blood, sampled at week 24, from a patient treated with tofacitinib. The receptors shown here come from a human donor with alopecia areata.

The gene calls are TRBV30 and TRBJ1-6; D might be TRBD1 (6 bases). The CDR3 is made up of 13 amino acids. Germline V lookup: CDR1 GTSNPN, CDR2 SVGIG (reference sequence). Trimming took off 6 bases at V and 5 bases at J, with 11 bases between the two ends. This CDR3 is CACTGNNNSPLHF. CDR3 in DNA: TGTGCCTGCACAGGGAACAATAATTCACCCCTCCACTTT. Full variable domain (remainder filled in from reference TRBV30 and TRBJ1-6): SQTIHQWPATLVQPVGSPLSLECTVEGTSNPNLYWYRQAAGRGLQLLFYSVGIGQISSEVPQNLSASRPQDRQFILSSKKLLLSDSGFYLCACTGNNNSPLHFGNGTRLTVT.

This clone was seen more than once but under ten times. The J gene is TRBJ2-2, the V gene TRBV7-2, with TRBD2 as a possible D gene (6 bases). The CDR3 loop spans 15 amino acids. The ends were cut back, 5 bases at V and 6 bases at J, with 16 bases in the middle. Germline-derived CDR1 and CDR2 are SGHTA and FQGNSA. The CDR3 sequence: CASSGFGTAAGELFF. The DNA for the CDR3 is TGTGCCAGCAGCGGTTTTGGGACTGCCGCCGGGGAGCTGTTTTTT.

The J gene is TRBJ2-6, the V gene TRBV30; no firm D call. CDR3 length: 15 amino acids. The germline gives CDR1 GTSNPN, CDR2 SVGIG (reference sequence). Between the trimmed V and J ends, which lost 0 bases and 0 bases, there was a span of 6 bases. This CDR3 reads CAWSVGNSGANVLTF. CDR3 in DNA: TGTGCCTGGAGTGTAGGGAACTCTGGGGCCAACGTCCTGACTTTC.

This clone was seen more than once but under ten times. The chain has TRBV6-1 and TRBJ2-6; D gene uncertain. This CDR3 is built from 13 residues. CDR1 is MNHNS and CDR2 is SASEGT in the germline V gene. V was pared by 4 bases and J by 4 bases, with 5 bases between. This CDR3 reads CASSGFGANVLTF. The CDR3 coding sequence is TGTGCCAGCAGTGGTTTCGGGGCCAACGTCCTGACTTTC.

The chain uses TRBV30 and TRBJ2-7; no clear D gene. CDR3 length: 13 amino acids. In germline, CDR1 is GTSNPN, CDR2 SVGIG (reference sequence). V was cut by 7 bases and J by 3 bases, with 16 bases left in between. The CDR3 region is CASEVHLGYEQYF. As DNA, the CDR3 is TGTGCCTCCGAGGTCCACCTCGGCTACGAGCAGTACTTC.

As DNA, the CDR3 is TGTGCCAGCTCACCAAGGCAAGAGACCCAGTACTTC. Protein: CASSPRQETQYF. This rearrangement joins TRBV18 to TRBJ2-5; D is ambiguous. The CDR3 extends over 12 amino acids. V gave up 2 bases and J gave up 2 bases, with 3 bases separating them. The germline V gene encodes CDR1 KGHSH and CDR2 LQKENI.

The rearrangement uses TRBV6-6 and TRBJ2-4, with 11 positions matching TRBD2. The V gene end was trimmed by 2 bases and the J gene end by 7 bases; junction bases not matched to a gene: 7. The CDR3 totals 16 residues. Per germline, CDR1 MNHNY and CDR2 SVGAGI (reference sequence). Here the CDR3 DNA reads TGTGCCAGCAGTTACATAGCGGGGGGGCCTGGTAACATTCAGTACTTC. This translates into CASSYIAGGPGNIQYF.

CDR3 protein: CASSLMASTDTQYF. CDR3 sequence (DNA): TGTGCCAGCAGCTTAATGGCCAGCACAGATACGCAGTATTTT. J is TRBJ2-3 and V is TRBV7-2, with unresolved D. Trimming cost V 2 bases and J 0 bases, with 6 bases left between them. Germline lookup yields CDR1 SGHTA and CDR2 FQGNSA. The CDR3 covers 14 residues.

CDR3 DNA sequence: TGTGCCAGCAGTCGAACAGATCAGCCCCAGCATTTT. Translated: CASSRTDQPQHF. V gene TRBV6-6 combines with J gene TRBJ1-5; D is unclear. Trimming cost V 5 bases and J 5 bases, with 7 bases left between them. From germline, CDR1 is MNHNY and CDR2 SVGAGI (reference sequence). This CDR3 is built from 12 residues.

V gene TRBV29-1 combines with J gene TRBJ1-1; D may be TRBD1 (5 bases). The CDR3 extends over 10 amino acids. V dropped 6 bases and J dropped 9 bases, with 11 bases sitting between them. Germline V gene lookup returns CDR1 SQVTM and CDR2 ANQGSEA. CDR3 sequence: CSVGEGQAFF. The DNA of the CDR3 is TGCAGCGTGGGAGAGGGGCAAGCTTTCTTT.

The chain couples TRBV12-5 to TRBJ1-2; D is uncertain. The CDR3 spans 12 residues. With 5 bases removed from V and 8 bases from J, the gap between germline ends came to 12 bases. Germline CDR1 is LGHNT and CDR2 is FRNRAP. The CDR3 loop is CASGHGVGGYTF. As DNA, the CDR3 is TGTGCTAGTGGTCACGGGGTGGGAGGCTACACCTTC.

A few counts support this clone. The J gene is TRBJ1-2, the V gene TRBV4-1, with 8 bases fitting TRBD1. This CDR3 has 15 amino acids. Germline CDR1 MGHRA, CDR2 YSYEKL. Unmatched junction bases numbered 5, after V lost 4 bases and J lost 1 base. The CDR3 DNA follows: TGCGCCAGCAGCCCCTCGGGACAGGTTAACTATGGCTACACCTTC. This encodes CASSPSGQVNYGYTF.

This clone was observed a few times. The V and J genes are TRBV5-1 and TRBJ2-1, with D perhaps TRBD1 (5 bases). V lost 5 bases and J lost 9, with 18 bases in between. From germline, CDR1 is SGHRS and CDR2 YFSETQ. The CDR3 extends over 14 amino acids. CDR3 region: CASSGVGADLEQFF. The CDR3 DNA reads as TGCGCCAGCAGTGGGGTAGGGGCGGACCTTGAGCAGTTCTTC.

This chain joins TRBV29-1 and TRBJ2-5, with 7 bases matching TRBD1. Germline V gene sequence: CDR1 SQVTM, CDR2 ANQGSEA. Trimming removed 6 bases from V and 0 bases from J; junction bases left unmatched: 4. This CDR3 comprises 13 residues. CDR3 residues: CSVSGTDQETQYF. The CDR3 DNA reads TGCAGCGTCTCCGGGACAGACCAAGAGACCCAGTACTTC.

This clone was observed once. The CDR3 DNA reads TGTGCCAGCAGCCCCAGTGATTCGGCTCTAAACATTCAGTACTTC. Its protein is CASSPSDSALNIQYF. The V gene is TRBV7-2, the J gene TRBJ2-4; no reliable D call. Germline CDR1 reads SGHTA; CDR2 reads FQGNSA. The V and J ends lost 5 bases and 6 bases respectively, with 17 bases between them. The CDR3 extends over 15 amino acids.

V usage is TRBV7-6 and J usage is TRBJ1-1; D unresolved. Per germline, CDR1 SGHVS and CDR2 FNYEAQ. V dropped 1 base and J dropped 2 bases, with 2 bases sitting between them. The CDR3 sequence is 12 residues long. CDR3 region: CASSLDNTEAFF. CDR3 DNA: TGTGCCAGCAGCTTAGACAACACTGAAGCTTTCTTT.

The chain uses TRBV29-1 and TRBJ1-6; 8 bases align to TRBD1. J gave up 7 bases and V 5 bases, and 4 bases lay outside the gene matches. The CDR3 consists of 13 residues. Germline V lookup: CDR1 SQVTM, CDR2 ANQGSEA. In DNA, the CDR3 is TGCAGCGTTAAGGACAGGGTAAATTCACCCCTCCACTTT. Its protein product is CSVKDRVNSPLHF.

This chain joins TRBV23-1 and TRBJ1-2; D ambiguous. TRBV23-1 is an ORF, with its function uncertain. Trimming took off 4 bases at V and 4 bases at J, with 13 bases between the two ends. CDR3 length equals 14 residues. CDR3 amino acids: CASSRPGTVYGYTF. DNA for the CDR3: TGCGCCAGCAGTCGACCGGGAACAGTCTATGGCTACACCTTC.

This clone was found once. CDR3 bases: TGTGCCAGCAGCTTTAGCGGGGCCACAGATACGCAGTATTTT. It specifies CASSFSGATDTQYF. This chain joins TRBV7-2 and TRBJ2-3, with 8 bases that match TRBD2. V lost 3 bases to trimming and J lost 2 bases; unmatched junction nucleotides: 1. CDR3 length: 14 amino acids. Germline CDR1 reads SGHTA; CDR2 reads FQGNSA.

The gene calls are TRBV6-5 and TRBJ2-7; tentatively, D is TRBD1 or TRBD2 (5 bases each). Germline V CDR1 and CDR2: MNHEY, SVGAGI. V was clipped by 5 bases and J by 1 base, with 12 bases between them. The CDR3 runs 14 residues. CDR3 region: CASSDHGGSYEQYF. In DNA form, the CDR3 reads TGTGCCAGCAGTGATCATGGGGGTTCCTACGAGCAGTACTTC.

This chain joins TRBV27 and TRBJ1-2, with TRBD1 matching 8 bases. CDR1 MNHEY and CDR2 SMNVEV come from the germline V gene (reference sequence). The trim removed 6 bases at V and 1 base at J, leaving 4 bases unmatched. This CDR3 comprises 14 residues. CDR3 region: CASSRTGGNYGYTF. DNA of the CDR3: TGTGCCAGCAGCCGAACAGGGGGTAACTATGGCTACACCTTC.

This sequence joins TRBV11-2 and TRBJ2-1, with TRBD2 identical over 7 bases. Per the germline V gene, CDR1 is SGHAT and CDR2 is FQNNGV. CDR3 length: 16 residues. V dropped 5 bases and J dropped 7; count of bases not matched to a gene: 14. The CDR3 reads CASSLSTGRGVNEQFF. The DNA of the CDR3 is TGTGCCAGCAGCCTATCAACGGGACGGGGGGTGAATGAGCAGTTCTTC.

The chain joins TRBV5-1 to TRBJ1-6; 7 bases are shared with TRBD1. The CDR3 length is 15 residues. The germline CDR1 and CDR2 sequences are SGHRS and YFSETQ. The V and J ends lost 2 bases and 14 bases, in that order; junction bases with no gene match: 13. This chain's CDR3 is CASSFEGRQGVSLHF. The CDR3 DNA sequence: TGCGCCAGCAGCTTCGAAGGCCGACAGGGAGTATCCCTCCACTTT.

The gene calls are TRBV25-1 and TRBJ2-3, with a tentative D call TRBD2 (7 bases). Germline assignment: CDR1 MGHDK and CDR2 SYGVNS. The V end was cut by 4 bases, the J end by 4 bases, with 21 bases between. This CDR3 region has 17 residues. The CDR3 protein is CASSADDLRGGPDTQYF. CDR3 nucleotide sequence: TGTGCCAGCAGTGCCGATGACTTACGCGGGGGCCCAGATACGCAGTATTTT.

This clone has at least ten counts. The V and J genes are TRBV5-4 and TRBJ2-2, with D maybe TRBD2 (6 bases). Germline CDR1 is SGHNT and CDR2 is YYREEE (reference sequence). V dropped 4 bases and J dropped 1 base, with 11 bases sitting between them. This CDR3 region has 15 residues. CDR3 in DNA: TGTGCCAGCAGCCAGGGACTCGTGAACACCGGGGAGCTGTTTTTT. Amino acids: CASSQGLVNTGELFF.

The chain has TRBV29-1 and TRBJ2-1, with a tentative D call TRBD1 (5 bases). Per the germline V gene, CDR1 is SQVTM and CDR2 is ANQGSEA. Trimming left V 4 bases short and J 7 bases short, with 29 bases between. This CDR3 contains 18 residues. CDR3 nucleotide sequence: TGCAGCGTTGTCTGGGGCCAGGGTTTTAATGTGCAAGGGAATGAGCAGTTCTTC. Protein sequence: CSVVWGQGFNVQGNEQFF.

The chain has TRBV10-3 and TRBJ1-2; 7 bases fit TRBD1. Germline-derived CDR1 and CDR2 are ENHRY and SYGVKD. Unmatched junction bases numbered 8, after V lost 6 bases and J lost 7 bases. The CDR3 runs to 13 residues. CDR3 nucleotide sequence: TGTGCCATCAGGAGAGACAGGGCACCTGGCTACACCTTC. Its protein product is CAIRRDRAPGYTF.

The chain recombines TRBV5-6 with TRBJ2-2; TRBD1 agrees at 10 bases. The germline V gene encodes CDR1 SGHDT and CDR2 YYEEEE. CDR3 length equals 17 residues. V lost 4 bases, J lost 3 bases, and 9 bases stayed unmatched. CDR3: CASSPFPGQGHTGELFF. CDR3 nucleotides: TGTGCCAGCAGCCCTTTTCCGGGACAGGGGCACACCGGGGAGCTGTTTTTT.

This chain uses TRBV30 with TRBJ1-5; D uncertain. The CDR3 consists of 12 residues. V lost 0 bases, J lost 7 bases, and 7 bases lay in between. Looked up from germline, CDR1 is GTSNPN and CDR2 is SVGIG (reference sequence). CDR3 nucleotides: TGTGCCTGGAGTGTTTATGGGCAGCCCCAGCATTTT. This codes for CAWSVYGQPQHF.

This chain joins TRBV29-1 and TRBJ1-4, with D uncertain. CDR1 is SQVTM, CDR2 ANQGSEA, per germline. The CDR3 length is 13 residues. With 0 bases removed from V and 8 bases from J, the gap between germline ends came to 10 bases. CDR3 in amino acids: CSVEDRGREKLFF. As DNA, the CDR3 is TGCAGCGTTGAAGATAGAGGCCGGGAAAAACTGTTTTTT.

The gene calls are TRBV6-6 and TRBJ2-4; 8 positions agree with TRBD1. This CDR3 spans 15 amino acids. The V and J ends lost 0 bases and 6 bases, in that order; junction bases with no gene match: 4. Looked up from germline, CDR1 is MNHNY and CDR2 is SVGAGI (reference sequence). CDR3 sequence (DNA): TGTGCCAGCAGTTACTCCGACAGGGGAGGAAACATTCAGTACTTC. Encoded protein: CASSYSDRGGNIQYF.